This T cell receptor (beta chain) was found in a study of tumor and adjacent non-tumor tissue in lung cancer. Study-level background: Patients were aged roughly 30 to 76, roughly nine men and about 5 women, stage I to III. General observations from the study: Significantly higher TCR diversity was found in tumor than normal lung. Higher tumor TCR diversity was associated with shorter survival. Tumor repertoires had a smaller top 100 clone share than normal lung.

Remarks on this clonotype: Antigen specificity is unknown. One end of the junction is discordant with germline, which a read error may explain.

CDR3 length: 15 amino acids. From germline, CDR1 is SGHDT and CDR2 YYEEEE. The library came from three nested PCR rounds adapted from ARM-PCR protocols. TCRdb fed the multiplex PCR reads into MiXCR, producing one record per CDR3 protein. The sample carries approximately 90,000 distinct CDR3 sequences, around three quarters recorded once. This sample's RNA came from whole unsorted tissue. More than 3 cm separated this lung sample from the edge of the tumor. This chain uses TRBV5-6 with TRBJ1-3; D uncertain. The sequence was collected from a woman aged 45 to 65 with non-small cell lung cancer. Sequenced input: distant non-tumor lung tissue. The CDR3 DNA is TGTGCCAGCAGCCCATTCGTAGGCTCTGGACACACCATATATTTT. Translation gives CASSPFVGSGHTIYF.